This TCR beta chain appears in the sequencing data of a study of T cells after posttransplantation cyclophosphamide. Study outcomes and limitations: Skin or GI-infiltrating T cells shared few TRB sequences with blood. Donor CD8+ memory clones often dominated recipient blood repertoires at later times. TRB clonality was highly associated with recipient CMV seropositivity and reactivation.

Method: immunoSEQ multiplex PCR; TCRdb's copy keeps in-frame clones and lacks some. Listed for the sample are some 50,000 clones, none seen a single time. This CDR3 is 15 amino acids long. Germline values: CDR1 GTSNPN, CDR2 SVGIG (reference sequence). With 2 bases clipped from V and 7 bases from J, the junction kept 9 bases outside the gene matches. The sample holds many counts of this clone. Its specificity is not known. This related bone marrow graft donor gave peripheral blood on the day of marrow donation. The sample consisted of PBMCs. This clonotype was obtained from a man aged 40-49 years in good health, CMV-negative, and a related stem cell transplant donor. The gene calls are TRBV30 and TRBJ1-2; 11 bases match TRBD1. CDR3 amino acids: CAWSFPGTGGVGYTF. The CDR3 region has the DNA TGTGCCTGGAGTTTCCCTGGGACAGGGGGAGTTGGCTACACCTTC.